The 26 T cell receptor beta chains below all came from one sample that was sequenced in a study of cytomegalovirus exposure and HLA in healthy donors. 60 Vbeta and 13 Jbeta primers were used in PCR. Some clones are missing from TCRdb's copy, which holds only in-frame ones; the method was immunoSEQ multiplex PCR. The sample consists of under 60,000 clones, roughly 77% of them appearing once. Specimen: PBMCs. The receptor set was obtained from a woman in her 40s in good health and CMV-seropositive.

V gene TRBV14 combines with J gene TRBJ2-7; 9 positions agree with TRBD1. V gave up 4 bases and J gave up 5 bases; unmatched junction bases: 12. Germline assignment: CDR1 SGHDN and CDR2 FVKESK. This CDR3 region has 16 residues. The CDR3 protein is CASSRGGGTGRNEQYF. Here the CDR3 DNA reads TGTGCCAGCAGCCGAGGGGGAGGGACAGGGAGGAACGAGCAGTACTTC.

The chain joins TRBV27 to TRBJ1-2, with 10 bases lining up with TRBD1. In germline, CDR1 is MNHEY, CDR2 SMNVEV (reference sequence). J was trimmed by 6 bases and V by 4 bases; bases with no gene match: 8. This CDR3 is built from 15 residues. The CDR3 bases are TGTGCCAGCAGTTCCTCGACAGGGGGCGGGGATGGCTACACCTTC. It specifies CASSSSTGGGDGYTF.

The gene calls are TRBV4-1 and TRBJ2-7; D is ambiguous. CDR3 length: 13 amino acids. Trimming shortened V by 1 base and J by 2 bases, and 6 bases separated the two germline ends. CDR1 is MGHRA and CDR2 is YSYEKL in the germline V gene. DNA of the CDR3: TGCGCCAGCAGCCAAGGTCTAGCCTACGAGCAGTACTTC. Translation: CASSQGLAYEQYF.

The rearrangement links TRBV5-1 to TRBJ2-1; 10 bases are a match to TRBD2. J was trimmed by 6 bases and V by 6 bases; bases with no gene match: 9. Germline V gives CDR1 SGHRS, CDR2 YFSETQ. The CDR3 length is 15 residues. The CDR3 protein is CASIASGGPINEQFF. Here the CDR3 DNA reads TGCGCCAGCATAGCTAGCGGGGGCCCAATCAATGAGCAGTTCTTC.

The genes are TRBV5-1 and TRBJ2-5; TRBD2 matches at 10 bases. The J call may be mistaken, given a closer DNA end match to TRBJ2-7. The CDR3 is 15 residues long. In germline, CDR1 is SGHRS, CDR2 YFSETQ. CDR3 region: CASSSIAGGSYEQYF. As DNA, the CDR3 is TGCGCCAGCAGCTCGATAGCGGGGGGCTCCTACGAGCAGTACTTC.

This clone was picked up one time. V gene TRBV5-4 combines with J gene TRBJ1-2; D might be TRBD1 (5 bases). There are 14 residues in the CDR3. V was pared by 4 bases and J by 2 bases, with 12 bases between. Germline V gene sequence: CDR1 SGHNT, CDR2 YYREEE (reference sequence). This CDR3 is CASSTDGGNYGYTF. The CDR3, as DNA: TGTGCCAGCAGCACGGACGGGGGAAACTATGGCTACACCTTC. The whole variable domain, filled in from reference TRBV5-4 and TRBJ1-2, reads ETGVTQSPTHLIKTRGQQVTLRCSSQSGHNTVSWYQQALGQGPQFIFQYYREEENGRGNFPPRFSGLQFPNYSSELNVNALELDDSALYLCASSTDGGNYGYTFGSGTRLTVV.

V usage is TRBV4-1 and J usage is TRBJ2-4, with TRBD1 matching over 8 bases. Germline V gene sequence: CDR1 MGHRA, CDR2 YSYEKL. The CDR3 has 14 amino acids. After removal of 5 bases from V and 6 bases from J, the junction contained 6 bases not matched to a gene. CDR3 coding DNA: TGCGCCAGCAGCTTGGCCGGACAGGGAAACATTCAGTACTTC. Its translation: CASSLAGQGNIQYF.

The J gene is TRBJ2-1, the V gene TRBV7-2, with 8 bases lining up with TRBD2. Losses at the gene ends were 1 base for V and 7 bases for J; bases not matched to a gene: 6. The germline V gene encodes CDR1 SGHTA and CDR2 FQGNSA. The CDR3 is made up of 15 amino acids. The CDR3 coding sequence is TGTGCCAGCAGCTTAGACCTGGGCGGGGGGAATGAGCAGTTCTTC. Its translation is CASSLDLGGGNEQFF.

The rearrangement uses TRBV18 and TRBJ1-6; possible D gene TRBD1, 5 bases. CDR1 and CDR2 (germline): KGHSH, LQKENI. The CDR3 is 14 amino acids. V was pared by 6 bases and J by 6 bases, with 12 bases between. The CDR3 coding sequence is TGTGCCAGCTCCGCCGGGGGTAGTAATTCACCCCTCCACTTT. It specifies CASSAGGSNSPLHF.

The chain carries TRBV5-1 and TRBJ1-2; D might be TRBD1 (6 bases). CDR1 is SGHRS and CDR2 is YFSETQ in the germline V gene. Trimming removed 4 bases from V and 4 bases from J, with 23 bases in between. The CDR3 has 17 residues. This CDR3 is CASSRISRTVDLYGYTF. CDR3 DNA: TGCGCCAGCAGCCGAATATCTCGGACAGTCGACCTCTATGGCTACACCTTC.

Here the CDR3 reads CASTRDRAFYGYTF. CDR3 coding DNA: TGTGCCAGCACCCGAGACAGAGCTTTCTATGGCTACACCTTC. V is TRBV2 and J is TRBJ1-2, with D possibly TRBD1 on 5 matching bases. CDR1 is SNHLY and CDR2 is FYNNEI in the germline V gene. The CDR3 is made up of 14 amino acids. Trimming left V 7 bases short and J 4 bases short, with 16 bases between.

The DNA for the CDR3 is TGTGCCAGCTCACCACAGGAGCGGGCAAACATTCAGTACTTC. The encoded protein is CASSPQERANIQYF. The chain has TRBV18 and TRBJ2-4; a weak D match, TRBD2 (6 bases). Trimming stripped 1 base from V and 6 bases from J, with 10 bases between. Per the germline V gene, CDR1 is KGHSH and CDR2 is LQKENI. This CDR3 comprises 14 residues.

V usage is TRBV9 and J usage is TRBJ1-2; TRBD1 might be the D (5 bases). The V gene's germline CDR1 is SGDLS and CDR2 YYNGEE. The CDR3 runs to 16 residues. Trimming cost V 4 bases and J 0 bases, with 16 bases left between them. The CDR3 reads CASSPGGPIANYGYTF. In nucleotides, the CDR3 is TGTGCCAGCAGCCCGGGGGGACCTATTGCTAACTATGGCTACACCTTC.

This clone came up once. The chain links TRBV6-6 to TRBJ1-1; maybe TRBD1 (6 bases). The CDR3 is made up of 15 amino acids. V lost 8 bases and J 4 bases, leaving 20 bases between the germline ends. Germline loops: CDR1 MNHNY, CDR2 SVGAGI (reference sequence). CDR3 protein: CASLDHRGAVTEAFF. CDR3 coding DNA: TGTGCCAGCCTTGATCATCGGGGGGCTGTCACTGAAGCTTTCTTT.

This clone occurred a few times. The chain carries TRBV7-6 and TRBJ2-6; D perhaps matches TRBD2 (5 bases). Germline values: CDR1 SGHVS, CDR2 FNYEAQ. There are 19 residues in the CDR3. V was clipped by 4 bases and J by 4 bases, with 23 bases between them. The CDR3 bases are TGTGCCAGCAGCTCTCCCGGAAAGGGTGGGTGGGAGGGGGCCAACGTCCTGACTTTC. It is translated as CASSSPGKGGWEGANVLTF.

This chain joins TRBV7-8 and TRBJ2-3, with 10 positions matching TRBD2. The CDR3 is 17 residues long. Germline trimming cut 5 bases from V and 2 bases from J; bases unmatched to any gene: 10. Per the germline V gene, CDR1 is SGHVS and CDR2 is FQNEAQ. The CDR3 coding sequence is TGTGCCAGCAGCCTCGACCTTAGCGGGGGGCCCACAGATACGCAGTATTTT. Protein sequence: CASSLDLSGGPTDTQYF.

This chain connects TRBV6-1 to TRBJ1-2; perhaps TRBD1 as D (6 bases). The germline gives CDR1 MNHNS, CDR2 SASEGT. Trimming stripped 6 bases from V and 0 bases from J, with 11 bases between. The CDR3 is 14 residues long. The CDR3 sequence is CASRKGEANYGYTF. CDR3 coding DNA: TGTGCCAGCAGGAAGGGGGAAGCTAACTATGGCTACACCTTC.

The rearrangement uses TRBV4-3 and TRBJ2-3; 8 nucleotides agree with TRBD2. The CDR3 spans 15 residues. Trimming took 3 bases from V and 7 from J; bases not matched to a gene: 9. Germline assignment: CDR1 LGHNA and CDR2 YSLEER. CDR3 residues: CASSQGRGGQHTQYF. The DNA for the CDR3 is TGCGCCAGCAGCCAGGGTCGGGGGGGGCAGCATACGCAGTATTTT.

The chain couples TRBV6-1 to TRBJ2-7; 8 bases fit TRBD1. The germline CDR1 and CDR2 sequences are MNHNS and SASEGT. V shed 6 bases and J 1 base; nucleotides not matched to a gene: 8. There are 15 residues in the CDR3. CDR3 sequence (DNA): TGTGCCAGCAGGGTTGACAGGGGAAGGTCCTACGAGCAGTACTTC. It encodes CASRVDRGRSYEQYF.

A note on this clone: A junction end diverges from the germline sequence, so it may reflect a read error. The chain uses TRBV15 and TRBJ2-5; 13 bases fit TRBD2. Looked up from germline, CDR1 is LNHNV and CDR2 is YYDKDF (reference sequence). CDR3 length: 17 residues. CDR3 residues: CATKPGLAGLRQEAQYF. In DNA, the CDR3 is TGTGCCACCAAACCGGGACTAGCGGGACTAAGACAAGAGGCCCAGTACTTC. Full variable domain (outside the CDR3, taken from reference TRBV15 and TRBJ2-5): DAMVIQNPRYQVTQFGKPVTLSCSQTLNHNVMYWYQQKSSQAPKLLFHYYDKDFNNEADTPDNFQSRRPNTSFCFLDIRSPGLGDTAMYLCATKPGLAGLRQEAQYFGPGTRLLVL.

The V and J genes are TRBV19 and TRBJ2-7; TRBD2 might be the D (6 bases). Germline-derived CDR1 and CDR2 are LNHDA and SQIVND (reference sequence). The V end lost 3 bases, the J end lost 3 bases, and 15 bases lay between the germline ends. The CDR3 runs 15 residues. This chain's CDR3 is CASSIGDWGNYEQYF. The CDR3 DNA reads as TGTGCCAGTAGTATCGGGGACTGGGGGAACTACGAGCAGTACTTC. The full variable domain, its missing parts supplied by reference TRBV19 and TRBJ2-7, is DGGITQSPKYLFRKEGQNVTLSCEQNLNHDAMYWYRQDPGQGLRLIYYSQIVNDFQKGDIAEGYSVSREKKESFPLTVTSAQKNPTAFYLCASSIGDWGNYEQYFGPGTRLTVT.

This chain links TRBV5-1 with TRBJ2-5, with 8 bases aligning to TRBD2. CDR3 size: 15 residues. Germline V gene sequence: CDR1 SGHRS, CDR2 YFSETQ. With V trimmed by 5 bases and J by 4 bases, 10 bases remained unmatched. CDR3: CASRPAPAGVETQYF. In nucleotides, the CDR3 is TGCGCCAGCAGACCTGCCCCAGCGGGGGTAGAGACCCAGTACTTC.

This clone has only a few counts. V and J are TRBV7-9 and TRBJ2-7; no definite D call. This CDR3 is built from 13 residues. The germline V and J ends were trimmed by 1 base and 13 bases, with 17 bases remaining between them. In germline, CDR1 is SEHNR, CDR2 FQNEAQ (reference sequence). CDR3 coding DNA: TGTGCCAGCAGCTTAGACCGAATCCCCGGGTATTACTTC. Residues: CASSLDRIPGYYF.

The rearrangement uses TRBV4-2 and TRBJ2-7, with 8 nucleotides matching TRBD1. The CDR3 is made up of 14 amino acids. V shed 4 bases, J shed 3 bases, and the junction held 5 bases outside the gene matches. CDR1 is LGHNA, CDR2 YNFKEQ, per germline. The CDR3 here is CASSLGDRNYEQYF. The DNA of the CDR3 is TGTGCCAGCAGCCTGGGGGACAGGAACTACGAGCAGTACTTC.

This sequence joins TRBV7-6 and TRBJ2-7; maybe TRBD1 (6 bases). In germline, CDR1 is SGHVS, CDR2 FNYEAQ. The CDR3 runs to 13 residues. Trimming left V 5 bases short and J 4 bases short, with 12 bases between. The CDR3 protein is CASSDAGTYEQYF. CDR3 coding DNA: TGTGCCAGCAGCGACGCCGGGACATACGAGCAGTACTTC.

This chain links TRBV27 with TRBJ1-2, with 7 bases that match TRBD1. In germline, CDR1 is MNHEY, CDR2 SMNVEV (reference sequence). Losses at the gene ends were 6 bases for V and 7 bases for J; bases not matched to a gene: 5. This CDR3 has 12 residues. The CDR3 loop is CASSFTGVGYTF. DNA of the CDR3: TGTGCCAGCAGCTTTACAGGGGTTGGCTACACCTTC.